Sequencing of this T cell receptor beta chain was carried out in a study of T cell responses to AZD1222 COVID-19 vaccine. Study at large: Researchers grouped second doses given at about 4 or about 12 weeks into one pool. Findings and caveats of the study: Donors in the cohort were predominantly white British and more often female, and clonal diversity was possibly underestimated. Only a handful of AZD1222 recipients were seropositive at baseline.

CDR1 and CDR2 from the germline V gene are LGHNA and YNFKEQ. The CDR3 covers 14 residues. V lost 3 bases and J lost 5; bases outside the gene matches: 4. With regard to this clone: The target antigen is unknown.

The protocol was immunoSEQ multiplex PCR, while the TCRdb copy is restricted to in-frame clones and leaves out a portion. This table has roughly 140,000 clones, 75% to 95% appearing once. The sequencing used peripheral blood, collected on day 0 of AZD1222 vaccination. The rearrangement uses TRBV4-2 and TRBJ2-1; 7 bases are shared with TRBD1. The receptor was derived from an adult in good health. The CDR3 region is CASSQSGTDNEQFF. The CDR3 DNA sequence: TGTGCCAGCAGCCAGTCCGGGACAGACAATGAGCAGTTCTTC.